This T cell receptor beta chain was sequenced during a study of OX40 agonist ivuxolimab in advanced cancers. This clone was seen once. Using immunoSEQ multiplex PCR, the repertoire was profiled, and TCRdb retains in-frame clones only, with some absent. The sample lists more than 50,000 clones, 89% occurring once. Deletions cut 4 bases from V and 0 bases from J, with 13 bases between. The CDR3 sequence is 16 residues long. CDR1 is MGHRA and CDR2 is YSYEKL in the germline V gene. The sample here was CD4+ or CD8+ T cells sorted from blood, taken in a trial of the OX40 agonist ivuxolimab. The source of this sequence is an adult with an advanced solid tumor such as melanoma, head and neck, liver or kidney cancer. The chain recombines TRBV4-1 with TRBJ2-4, with D maybe TRBD2 (6 bases). The CDR3 DNA is TGCGCCAGCAGCCCGCGGGATCCTATAGCCAAAAACATTCAGTACTTC. Translation: CASSPRDPIAKNIQYF.